This entry concerns a single T cell receptor beta chain. It lacks a known antigen. The sample holds no much larger clone one base away, and base qualities are not on file. The junction carries 14 bases between V and J, which are trimmed by 0 bases and 9 bases respectively. Measured from the cysteine to the phenylalanine, the CDR3 is 14 residues long. Left in the record is the CDR3 DNA by itself, 42 bases read in frame from the first base. The germline V gene specifies MGHRA as CDR1 and YSYEKL as CDR2. The source of the sample is a study of beta chain features in type 1 diabetes listed by TCRdb under 2018. Regarding the research as a whole: Mean age, gender distribution, total cell number and subset yield were not different between patients and healthy donors. A total of about 100,000,000 sorted cells were examined across all samples, and RNA yield correlated strongly with the number of cells per subset. The study compared TCRB repertoires of sorted circulating CD4+ T cell subsets between recently diagnosed type 1 diabetes patients and matched healthy donors. Regulatory and stem cell-like memory subsets were obtained from only 8 patients and roughly 8 healthy donors, while naive and central memory subsets were obtained from all 30 or so donors.

A single peripheral blood draw of approximately 110 mL on average was collected from each donor into heparinised tubes. A BD FACSAria II was used to sort naive, central memory, regulatory and stem cell-like memory CD4+ T cells with a panel that included CD45RO, CCR7, CD25, CD127, CD95 and CD27. All sorted populations exceeded 98% purity. PBMCs were separated immediately by Lymphoprep density gradient centrifugation and were stained directly, without being cultured. Samples were stained and sorted in pairs, with one healthy donor and one patient per experiment, so that batch effects were minimized. Results and caveats for the whole study, not just this receptor: Only small numbers of individuals were included in the HLA sub-analyses, which left unresolved whether HLA type had any influence on TCRB rearrangement. A moderate but significant shortening of TCRB CDR3 length was observed in type 1 diabetes patients in all four CD4+ subsets. Naive, central memory and regulatory TCRB repertoires appeared to be more alike among patients than among healthy donors. Sequencing cDNA rather than genomic DNA could over-represent highly expressing activated cells, although activation and CD3 levels did not differ between groups. PCR might favor shorter templates, but patient and control samples were amplified and corrected together, so any skew would affect both groups equally. At VDJ recombination sites, type 1 diabetes patients had fewer insertions and more deleted nucleotides, which implies abnormalities in thymic rearrangement.

The entire amount of isolated RNA was reverse transcribed using the High Capacity cDNA Reverse Transcription Kit, so the sequenced TCRB transcripts were expressed ones. Deep immunoSEQ sequencing was applied to naive, central memory and regulatory T cell samples, giving an average of around 3.8 million total reads per sample. Sorted cells were lysed in RLT buffer and RNA was extracted with DNase-treated RNeasy Micro or Mini kits, depending on cell number. Each cell subset was processed on its own to prevent cross-contamination, while patient and healthy donor samples were processed together. The immunoSEQ multiplex PCR was used to amplify TCRB sequences from cDNA, yielding 87-bp fragments that span the CDR3 region. Amplicons were sequenced on the Illumina HiSeq platform. Under the source paper's analysis protocol: PCR bias was corrected computationally using synthetic template baselines, and reads within Hamming distance 2 were collapsed, with unmergeable singletons discarded. By aligning reads against IMGT, V, D and J genes, CDR3 length, and insertions or deletions at six rearrangement sites were assigned. Within each subset, clonotype counts were normalized to the number of sorted cells before true diversity and Gini coefficients were calculated with the tcR R package. Repertoire sharing was quantified using the overlap coefficient calculated on TCRB nucleotide sequences. Out-of-frame TCRB sequences from naive cells were analyzed as a proxy for the pre-selection repertoire. The immuneACCESS repertoire file appears here via TCRdb, limited to in-frame rearrangements. These files lack a portion of the clones; in checked studies, under half of the deficit traces to unresolved V genes, and the cause of the others is not known. D and trimming come from the DNA, and the V and J calls and clone size come from that table. For this sample the table gives a few hundred thousand clones, of which roughly a tenth were detected only once. In total, the top ten clones hold around 0.015% of the sample.

The specimen sequenced was naive CD4+ T cells from blood. In light of the paper, this sample's cell subset or site label describes: true naive CD4+ T cells. The chain was built from TRBV4-1 and TRBJ1-2; the D segment could be TRBD1, given 5 matching bases. The sequence came from a man aged 25-45 years with type 1 diabetes. The nucleotides are TGCGCCAGCAGCCAAGATAGTTGGGGCTCGAGCTACACCTTC. It codes for CASSQDSWGSSYTF.